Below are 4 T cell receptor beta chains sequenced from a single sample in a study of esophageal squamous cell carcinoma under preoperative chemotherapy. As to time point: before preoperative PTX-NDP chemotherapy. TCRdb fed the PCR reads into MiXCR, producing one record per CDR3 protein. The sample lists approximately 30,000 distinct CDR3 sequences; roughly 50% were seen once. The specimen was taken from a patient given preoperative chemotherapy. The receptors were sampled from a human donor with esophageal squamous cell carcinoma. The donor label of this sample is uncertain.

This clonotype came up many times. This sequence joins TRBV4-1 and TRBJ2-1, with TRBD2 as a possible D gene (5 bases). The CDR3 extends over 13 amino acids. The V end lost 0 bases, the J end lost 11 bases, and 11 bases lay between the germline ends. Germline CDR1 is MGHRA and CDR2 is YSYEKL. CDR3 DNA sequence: TGCGCCAGCAGCCAAGAAGTCGGGGTGAAGCAGTTCTTC. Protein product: CASSQEVGVKQFF.

CDR3 sequence reads: CASSLASVLNTEAFF. The CDR3 DNA reads TGTGCCAGCAGCTTAGCCTCGGTGCTGAACACTGAAGCTTTCTTT. The chain uses TRBV11-2 and TRBJ1-1; D unresolved. The CDR3 is 15 amino acids. The ends were cut back, 1 base at V and 0 bases at J, with 9 bases in the middle. In germline, CDR1 is SGHAT, CDR2 FQNNGV.

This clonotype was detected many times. The CDR3 loop is CASSLSRPAYEQFF. CDR3 nucleotides: TGTGCCAGCAGCTTATCTAGGCCGGCGTACGAGCAGTTCTTC. This chain uses TRBV7-2 with TRBJ2-1; D is unclear. CDR1 is SGHTA, CDR2 FQGNSA, per germline. V gave up 2 bases and J gave up 10 bases, with 15 bases separating them. CDR3 length: 14 residues.

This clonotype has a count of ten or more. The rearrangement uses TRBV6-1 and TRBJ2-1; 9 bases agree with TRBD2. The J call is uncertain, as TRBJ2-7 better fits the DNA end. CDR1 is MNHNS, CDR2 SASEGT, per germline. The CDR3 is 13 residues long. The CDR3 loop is CASRAGGVYEQYF. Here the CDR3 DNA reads TGTGCCAGCAGGGCGGGGGGGGTTTACGAGCAGTACTTC.